The next 22 T cell receptor beta chains were all read from a single sample in a study of cytomegalovirus exposure and HLA in healthy donors. Here immunoSEQ multiplex PCR was the method, and the copy in TCRdb shows in-frame clones only, minus some. This table holds approximately 60,000 clones, about 90% found once. Sequencing was done on a sample of PBMCs. These receptors came from a woman aged 18-29 years in good health and CMV-seronegative.

The chain is built from TRBV12-5 and TRBJ1-2; D unresolved. Germline values: CDR1 LGHNT, CDR2 FRNRAP. The CDR3 spans 15 residues. Deletions cut 3 bases from V and 3 bases from J, with 14 bases between. The CDR3 region has the DNA TGTGCTAGTGGTTTCTTTTTGAGGACTCACTATGGCTACACCTTC. This sequence encodes CASGFFLRTHYGYTF.

This sequence joins TRBV28 and TRBJ1-2, with D possibly being TRBD1 (5 bases). V gave up 4 bases and J gave up 4 bases, with 19 bases separating them. Germline assignment: CDR1 MDHEN and CDR2 SYDVKM. This CDR3 has 16 residues. Here the CDR3 DNA reads TGTGCCAGCAGTTCACGTATAGGAGGGGCCGTCTATGGCTACACCTTC. Translation: CASSSRIGGAVYGYTF.

The chain joins TRBV28 to TRBJ2-7; 9 nucleotides align to TRBD2. The germline V gene has CDR1 MDHEN and CDR2 SYDVKM. The CDR3 length is 16 residues. Unmatched junction bases numbered 12, after V lost 3 bases and J lost 6 bases. The CDR3 sequence: CASSLPPGSGSTEQYF. For the CDR3, the DNA is TGTGCCAGCAGTTTGCCCCCAGGTAGCGGGAGTACCGAGCAGTACTTC.

The chain links TRBV29-1 to TRBJ1-1, with TRBD1 identical over 9 bases. The V gene's germline CDR1 is SQVTM and CDR2 ANQGSEA. The V gene end was trimmed by 6 bases and the J gene end by 6 bases; junction bases not matched to a gene: 5. This CDR3 region has 12 residues. The CDR3 DNA follows: TGCAGCGTGACGGGACAGGGATCTGAAGCTTTCTTT. Amino acid sequence: CSVTGQGSEAFF.

V and J are TRBV11-1 and TRBJ2-2, with a tentative D call TRBD1 (5 bases). In germline, CDR1 is SGHAT, CDR2 FQDESV (reference sequence). With 4 bases removed from V and 1 base from J, the gap between germline ends came to 10 bases. CDR3 length: 15 residues. DNA for the CDR3: TGTGCCAGCAGCTCAAGGGGTGGGAACACCGGGGAGCTGTTTTTT. Translation: CASSSRGGNTGELFF.

This chain uses TRBV11-2 with TRBJ2-5, with 10 bases that match TRBD1. The CDR3 covers 16 residues. Germline V gene data show CDR1 as SGHAT and CDR2 as FQNNGV. J lost 0 bases, V lost 8 bases, and 9 bases had no gene match. CDR3 region: CASGTGVHNYQETQYF. The CDR3 coding sequence is TGTGCCAGCGGGACAGGGGTACACAATTACCAAGAGACCCAGTACTTC.

CDR3 nucleotide sequence: TGTGCCACCTCTGGGAGCGGGGGATACAATGAGCAGTTCTTC. This codes for CATSGSGGYNEQFF. V and J are TRBV10-3 and TRBJ2-1; 8 positions agree with TRBD2. CDR3 size: 14 residues. Germline V gene sequence: CDR1 ENHRY, CDR2 SYGVKD. With 10 bases clipped from V and 4 bases from J, the junction kept 9 bases outside the gene matches.

The chain couples TRBV6-5 to TRBJ1-2; D is undetermined. The CDR3 runs to 14 residues. Germline V gives CDR1 MNHEY, CDR2 SVGAGI. The V end was cut by 1 base, the J end by 2 bases, with 8 bases between. Here the CDR3 reads CASSYYEENYGYTF. The DNA of the CDR3 is TGTGCCAGCAGTTACTATGAGGAGAACTATGGCTACACCTTC.

The chain carries TRBV9 and TRBJ1-1, with 8 bases aligning to TRBD1. CDR1 and CDR2 (germline): SGDLS, YYNGEE. The CDR3 is 16 residues long. V gave up 3 bases and J gave up 1 base; unmatched junction bases: 8. The chain's CDR3 is CASSAHTGGRNTEAFF. The CDR3 coding sequence is TGTGCCAGCAGCGCGCATACAGGGGGGCGGAACACTGAAGCTTTCTTT.

J is TRBJ2-5 and V is TRBV7-9; TRBD1 aligns across 8 bases. CDR1 and CDR2 from the germline V gene are SEHNR and FQNEAQ (reference sequence). The junction had 9 bases not matched to a gene; V was cut back by 3 bases and J by 3 bases. The CDR3 loop spans 16 amino acids. CDR3 amino acids: CASSLSGGLGEETQYF. The CDR3 DNA follows: TGTGCCAGCAGCTTGTCAGGGGGCCTGGGTGAAGAGACCCAGTACTTC.

The chain has TRBV11-2 and TRBJ1-1; weak D call: TRBD1 (5 bases). The CDR3 is 14 amino acids. Between the trimmed V and J ends, which lost 5 bases and 1 base, there was a span of 11 bases. Germline V gives CDR1 SGHAT, CDR2 FQNNGV. The CDR3, as DNA: TGTGCCAGCAGCCCACCCACAGGGAACACTGAAGCTTTCTTT. This encodes CASSPPTGNTEAFF.

V and J are TRBV29-1 and TRBJ2-5; the D gene is possibly TRBD2 (7 bases). The V and J ends lost 0 bases and 8 bases respectively, with 13 bases between them. CDR1 is SQVTM, CDR2 ANQGSEA, per germline. The CDR3 is 13 amino acids. DNA of the CDR3: TGCAGCGTTGAAGATCACGGGGGGCAAACCCAGTACTTC. This encodes CSVEDHGGQTQYF.

V and J are TRBV6-1 and TRBJ2-1, with D perhaps matching TRBD2 (6 bases). Germline V gene lookup returns CDR1 MNHNS and CDR2 SASEGT. The germline V and J ends were trimmed by 4 bases and 7 bases, with 17 bases remaining between them. There are 15 residues in the CDR3. CDR3 sequence (DNA): TGTGCCAGCAGTGGGCGTGGGGGGTTCGGGAATGAGCAGTTCTTC. Residues: CASSGRGGFGNEQFF.

V gene TRBV10-3 combines with J gene TRBJ1-2, with TRBD1 matching over 8 bases. The CDR3 length is 14 residues. After removal of 11 bases from V and 5 bases from J, the junction contained 13 bases not matched to a gene. Germline V gene data show CDR1 as ENHRY and CDR2 as SYGVKD. CDR3 loop: CAASQGVIGYGYTF. CDR3 coding DNA: TGTGCCGCCTCACAGGGGGTAATCGGATATGGCTACACCTTC.

This chain joins TRBV28 and TRBJ1-5, with D maybe TRBD1 (6 bases). The CDR3 extends over 14 amino acids. The V gene's germline CDR1 is MDHEN and CDR2 SYDVKM. V was clipped by 6 bases and J by 2 bases, with 11 bases between them. CDR3 sequence: CASRYGGRNQPQHF. The CDR3 nucleotides read TGTGCCAGCAGGTATGGGGGCCGCAATCAGCCCCAGCATTTT. The complete variable domain, with remaining parts taken from reference TRBV28 and TRBJ1-5, reads DVKVTQSSRYLVKRTGEKVFLECVQDMDHENMFWYRQDPGLGLRLIYFSYDVKMKEKGDIPEGYSVSREKKERFSLILESASTNQTSMYLCASRYGGRNQPQHFGDGTRLSIL.

V usage is TRBV9 and J usage is TRBJ2-1; the match to TRBD2 covers 11 bases. The CDR3 spans 15 residues. CDR1 is SGDLS, CDR2 YYNGEE, per germline. V lost 4 bases, J lost 7 bases, and 7 bases stayed unmatched. CDR3 DNA sequence: TGTGCCAGCAGCCCTCTAGCGGGAGGTTTGAATGAGCAGTTCTTC. Protein sequence: CASSPLAGGLNEQFF.

V gene TRBV4-3 combines with J gene TRBJ1-1; maybe TRBD1 (6 bases). Between the trimmed V and J ends, which lost 1 base and 4 bases, there was a span of 10 bases. CDR3 size: 14 residues. Germline CDR1 reads LGHNA; CDR2 reads YSLEER. DNA for the CDR3: TGCGCCAGCAGCCAAGGCCTCAGGGGCACTGAAGCTTTCTTT. It yields the protein CASSQGLRGTEAFF.

The rearrangement uses TRBV12-5 and TRBJ1-2, with 11 bases matching TRBD1. V shed 2 bases, J shed 4 bases, and the junction held 9 bases outside the gene matches. Per germline, CDR1 LGHNT and CDR2 FRNRAP. The CDR3 is 17 amino acids. The chain's CDR3 is CASGLRRDRGFGYGYTF. The CDR3 DNA reads as TGTGCTAGTGGTTTGCGACGGGACAGGGGGTTCGGCTATGGCTACACCTTC.

The genes are TRBV9 and TRBJ2-1; TRBD1 aligns across 7 bases. CDR1 is SGDLS and CDR2 is YYNGEE in the germline V gene. V shed 7 bases and J 5 bases; nucleotides not matched to a gene: 12. This CDR3 comprises 15 residues. CDR3 bases: TGTGCCAGCCCCAACAGGGGTCTTCCCCACAATGAGCAGTTCTTC. It yields the protein CASPNRGLPHNEQFF.

The V call is TRBV15, the J call TRBJ1-5; TRBD1 might be the D (6 bases). The CDR3 is made up of 16 amino acids. In germline, CDR1 is LNHNV, CDR2 YYDKDF (reference sequence). Trimming took 4 bases from V and 0 from J, leaving 13 bases between them. CDR3 loop: CATSITGTYSNQPQHF. CDR3 nucleotides: TGTGCCACCAGCATCACAGGGACATATAGCAATCAGCCCCAGCATTTT.

The CDR3 region is CASSLDPKGAQFF. The CDR3 region has the DNA TGTGCCAGCAGCTTAGATCCAAAGGGGGCGCAGTTCTTC. This chain uses TRBV11-2 with TRBJ2-1, with TRBD1 identical over 7 bases. The CDR3 runs 13 residues. Germline values: CDR1 SGHAT, CDR2 FQNNGV. The junction had 5 bases not matched to a gene; V was cut back by 0 bases and J by 12 bases.

This chain connects TRBV5-4 to TRBJ1-1, with 7 bases identical to TRBD1. Germline V gene data show CDR1 as SGHNT and CDR2 as YYREEE (reference sequence). The CDR3 sequence is 16 residues long. The V segment lost 5 bases and the J segment 3 bases; nucleotides outside the gene matches: 13. The CDR3 loop reads CASSRDRERAHTEAFF. The CDR3 nucleotides are TGTGCCAGCAGTCGCGACAGGGAAAGGGCTCACACTGAAGCTTTCTTT.